What follows are 6 T cell receptor beta chains derived from one specimen sequenced in a study of beta chain features in type 1 diabetes. The whole isolated RNA underwent reverse transcription, so sequencing captured expressed TCRB transcripts. This table comes from immunoSEQ multiplex PCR, and its TCRdb copy is limited to in-frame clones, with some not included. The sample holds fewer than 250,000 clones; 68% are singletons and the top ten take 0.053%. Sequenced material: naive CD4+ T cells from blood. The receptors derive from a man aged 25 to 40 in good health.

This clone was seen only a few times. This chain links TRBV30 with TRBJ1-4; 7 positions match TRBD1. The CDR3 extends over 17 amino acids. Germline V lookup: CDR1 GTSNPN, CDR2 SVGIG (reference sequence). V was clipped by 4 bases and J by 8 bases; unmatched bases: 19. The CDR3, as DNA: TGTGCCTGGACCCCACCCCGGGTACAGGGGCCATGGGAAAAACTGTTTTTT. This sequence encodes CAWTPPRVQGPWEKLFF.

As DNA, the CDR3 is TGCAGCGTTGGGTACAGGACAGGGAACTACGAGCAGTACTTC. Amino acid sequence: CSVGYRTGNYEQYF. The rearrangement joins TRBV29-1 to TRBJ2-7, with 8 bases aligning to TRBD1. CDR3 length equals 14 residues. The J segment lost 3 bases and the V segment lost 4 bases, leaving 8 bases of the junction unmatched. Germline CDR1 and CDR2: SQVTM and ANQGSEA.

The CDR3 reads CAISESMSGNEQFF. For the CDR3, the DNA is TGTGCCATCAGTGAGTCGATGTCGGGCAATGAGCAGTTCTTC. The V and J genes are TRBV10-3 and TRBJ2-1, with D hard to call. Germline V lookup: CDR1 ENHRY, CDR2 SYGVKD. CDR3 length: 14 residues. V lost 0 bases and J lost 6, with 9 bases in between.

This chain links TRBV30 with TRBJ1-2; no firm D call. Germline V gene data show CDR1 as GTSNPN and CDR2 as SVGIG (reference sequence). The CDR3 totals 14 residues. V dropped 3 bases and J dropped 3 bases, with 14 bases sitting between them. In DNA form, the CDR3 reads TGTGCCTGGAGAGGGCAGGTTCGTGACTATGGCTACACCTTC. It translates to CAWRGQVRDYGYTF.

The chain links TRBV7-9 to TRBJ2-4; 8 bases agree with TRBD2. Germline assignment: CDR1 SEHNR and CDR2 FQNEAQ (reference sequence). After removal of 6 bases from V and 12 bases from J, the junction contained 13 bases not matched to a gene. There are 14 residues in the CDR3. The CDR3: CASSNPPGLVPQYF. DNA for the CDR3: TGTGCCAGCAGTAACCCACCGGGACTAGTACCTCAGTACTTC.

The V gene is TRBV7-2, the J gene TRBJ2-3, with unresolved D. Germline V gene sequence: CDR1 SGHTA, CDR2 FQGNSA. V was clipped by 2 bases and J by 9 bases, with 12 bases between them. The CDR3 runs 13 residues. CDR3 DNA sequence: TGTGCCAGCAGCTTACCCCCGCCGTGGACGCAGTATTTT. Its protein product is CASSLPPPWTQYF.